This T cell receptor beta chain was sequenced for a study of blood T cells in healthy people across ages. CDR1 LGHNA and CDR2 YSLEER come from the germline V gene. The CDR3 contains 15 residues. Through a sample-barcoded 5' primer and a J-beta primer mix, a second PCR was run for 7 to 11 cycles. TCRdb reanalysed the 5' RACE reads using MiXCR and keeps one entry per CDR3 protein. The sample includes 550,000 to 750,000 distinct CDR3 sequences, around 21% seen only once; the top ten take 3% to 4.5%. The TCR sequence derives from a man between 65 and 80 years old in good health. Sequenced input: blood. The chain links TRBV4-3 to TRBJ2-5; 8 nucleotides align to TRBD2. Matching the DNA end better, TRBJ2-7 makes the J call doubtful. The CDR3 region is CASSQDTSGAYEQYF. CDR3 sequence (DNA): TGCGCCAGCAGCCAAGATACTAGCGGCGCCTACGAGCAGTACTTC.